These T cell receptor beta chains were read from a single sample in a study of T cell changes during pregnancy in multiple sclerosis. Method: immunoSEQ multiplex PCR; TCRdb's copy keeps in-frame clones and lacks some. The data hold 93,000 or so clones, with approximately 90% observed a single time. Sequenced material: peripheral blood, taken after pregnancy. The receptor source for this set is a female donor with multiple sclerosis, enrolled in a pregnancy study. CDR3s include the opening cysteine and the closing phenylalanine or tryptophan.

13,TRBJ1-1,TRBV27,CASSRPGQHQAFF
14,TRBJ2-1,TRBV27,CASSSADYNNEQFF
14,TRBJ2-1,TRBV28,CASSIPGLANEQFF
14,TRBJ1-1,TRBV10-3,CAISTDSLNTEAFF
15,TRBJ2-3,TRBV5-1,CASSPLGAITDTQYF
15,TRBJ1-1,TRBV6-1,CASSGWTGRNTEAFF
14,TRBJ2-7,TRBV6-5,CASSKGQGTYEQYF
14,TRBJ2-1,TRBV19,CASIGGAAYNEQFF
16,TRBJ2-1,TRBV10-3,CAISFTGTSVNNEQFF
14,TRBJ2-7,TRBV7-2,CASSLLATSYEQYF
18,TRBJ1-4,TRBV7-9,CASSLEKKGGVWDEKLFF
15,TRBJ2-3,TRBV5-1,CASTPWGGPTDTQYF
13,TRBJ2-5,TRBV14,CASSQDLPETQYF
15,TRBJ1-1,TRBV7-8,CASSFPGGGSSEAFF
14,TRBJ2-3,TRBV30,CAWSVGGSVDTQYF
13,TRBJ1-2,TRBV19,CASRAGGSLGYTF
12,TRBJ1-1,TRBV19,CASREGGTEAFF
19,TRBJ1-5,TRBV7-9,CASSLGAGGGLYSNQPQHF
16,TRBJ2-2,TRBV19,CASTDPGTANTGELFF
14,TRBJ1-5,TRBV27,CASRGGGTNQPQHF
13,TRBJ1-6,TRBV30,CAWSPQDSSPLHF
14,TRBJ2-7,TRBV7-9,CASSRDEGKNEQYF
12,TRBJ2-1,TRBV29-1,CSVRTEGNEQFF
12,TRBJ2-7,TRBV7-9,CASSPSPYEQYF
13,TRBJ1-2,TRBV19,CASSPGQNYGYTF
15,TRBJ1-4,TRBV6-5,CASSYGGRGDEKLFF
14,TRBJ1-4,TRBV27,CASSPSGTGEKLFF
15,TRBJ2-4,TRBV28,CASSFPDTGGHIQYF
15,TRBJ1-2,TRBV12-5,CASGGWSGGIHGYTF
14,TRBJ1-1,TRBV7-3,CASSLTPGIAEAFF
15,TRBJ2-2,TRBV6-4,CASSPGLDDTGELFF
15,TRBJ2-3,TRBV7-9,CASSPLSRTGDTQYF
15,TRBJ1-5,TRBV7-8,CASSSQGVSNQPQHF
16,TRBJ2-2,TRBV4-1,CASSQEASGVSGELFF
15,TRBJ1-2,TRBV19,CATKRQGLTYYGYTF
11,TRBJ2-7,TRBV30,CAWSGMGEQYF
15,TRBJ2-1,TRBV10-3,CAIRGQGFTYNEQFF
13,TRBJ2-1,TRBV10-3,CAISEISGRGQFF
17,TRBJ2-2,TRBV27,CASSFYTFRGNTGELFF
14,TRBJ2-3,TRBV5-1,CASTERDGTDTQYF
14,TRBJ2-5,TRBV5-1,CASSPGQGGETQYF
13,TRBJ1-5,TRBV5-5,CASSLGGGQPQHF
15,TRBJ1-4,TRBV18,CASSPGQGAGEKLFF
12,TRBJ2-5,TRBV2,CASSGTAETQYF
17,TRBJ2-1,TRBV18,CASSPQGLAGVRNEQFF
15,TRBJ2-2,TRBV28,CASLFSGGNTGELFF
13,TRBJ1-2,TRBV29-1,CSVEEGTGSRYTF
15,TRBJ2-5,TRBV28,CASSPGTGGVETQYF
15,TRBJ2-3,TRBV6-4,CASSLTSGGTDTQYF
15,TRBJ1-1,TRBV7-3,CASSSWGVLSTEAFF
16,TRBJ2-2,TRBV11-2,CASSPQTSGRSGELFF
16,TRBJ1-3,TRBV6-6,CARTPGGPISGNTIYF
15,TRBJ2-5,TRBV19,CASSIGGTPRETQYF
13,TRBJ2-7,TRBV28,CASAGTGVDEQYF
12,TRBJ2-1,TRBV19,CASSVQLNEQFF